This TCR beta chain was captured by sequencing in a study of blood T cell repertoires in COVID-19. Across the whole study: Samples of COVID-19 (acute and convalescent) were obtained from the United States, Italy and Spain.

Generated by immunoSEQ multiplex PCR, the TCRdb table keeps only in-frame clones and is missing some. This sample has some 15,000 clones, with about 88% found just once. The ends lost 6 bases at V and 7 bases at J; junction bases unmatched: 4. The CDR3 contains 11 residues. CDR1 DFQATT and CDR2 SNEGSKA come from the germline V gene (reference sequence). The chain carries TRBV20-1 and TRBJ1-2; 8 nucleotides line up with TRBD1. Material for sequencing was peripheral blood. The clonotype comes from a woman aged 70 to 79 in a cohort sampled during active or convalescent COVID-19. DNA of the CDR3: TGCAGTGCGAAGACAGGGGTTGGCTACACCTTC. This sequence encodes CSAKTGVGYTF.